This T cell receptor (beta chain) was profiled in a study of Graves' ophthalmopathy and Graves' hyperthyroidism. Study-wide results and caveats: Blood also harbored most expanded thyroid clonotypes above 0.001 frequency. The 13-signature model separated ophthalmopathy from stable hyperthyroidism at approximately 89% sensitivity and almost 83% specificity.

V gave up 5 bases and J gave up 4 bases, with 17 bases separating them. Germline V lookup: CDR1 SGHTA, CDR2 FQGNSA. This CDR3 comprises 15 residues. Amplification of the TCR beta CDR3 regions used RNA transcripts (as template). Amplification began with first-round RT-PCR using HTBI primers, then second-round multiplex PCR was performed. TCRdb itself ran the multiplex PCR reads through MiXCR, one entry per CDR3 protein. This table has under 200,000 distinct CDR3 sequences, 30% to 45% appearing once. For this clonotype: Its antigen is undetermined.

Source material: peripheral blood. The gene calls are TRBV7-2 and TRBJ1-1, with D possibly matching TRBD1 (6 bases). The sequence was collected from a woman aged 35 to 49 with Graves' ophthalmopathy. This CDR3 reads CASSPRGGGSTEAFF. In DNA, the CDR3 is TGTGCCAGCAGCCCACGAGGGGGTGGGAGCACTGAAGCTTTCTTT.